The clone carrying this T cell receptor (beta chain) was recorded once. This entry comes from a study of blood T cell repertoires in COVID-19. Study background: The cDNA or gDNA used as material had been derived from T cells, B-cell-depleted T cells, or PBMCs.

Methods used by the authors: Cell counts per sample came from amplifying reference gene primers. Profiling relied on immunoSEQ multiplex PCR, and the TCRdb table lists in-frame clones only, not all of them. That table furnishes V, J and clone size, whereas the DNA furnished D and trimming. The repertoire consists of 65,000 to 90,000 clones, with about 83% occurring once and the leading ten covering 8%. CDR3 length equals 16 residues. The germline V gene has CDR1 SGHTA and CDR2 FQGNSA. Trimming cost V 4 bases and J 7 bases, with 22 bases left between them. V is TRBV7-2 and J is TRBJ2-5, with D perhaps matching TRBD1 (5 bases). The clonotype comes from a man in his fifties with active COVID-19. Sequenced sample: peripheral blood. The chain's CDR3 is CASSSTGPPVARTQYF. DNA for the CDR3: TGTGCCAGCAGCTCTACAGGCCCGCCGGTAGCCAGGACCCAGTACTTC.